Listed below are T cell receptor beta chains from one sample, sequenced in a study of cytomegalovirus exposure and HLA in healthy donors. Sequencing was performed with immunoSEQ multiplex PCR; in TCRdb, only in-frame clones are kept and a portion is missing. Of about 140,000 clones listed, roughly 79% are singletons. Material: PBMCs. The receptors derive from a woman between 40 and 50 years old in good health and CMV-seronegative. CDR3s include the opening cysteine and the closing phenylalanine or tryptophan. A D gene is named only where the DNA matches it firmly. Not every row has a clone size; where given, it reads once, few, many or a size class.

j_gene	abundance	d_gene	v_gene	CDR3aa	CDR3nt
TRBJ2-7	.	TRBD2	TRBV27	CASSLGTSGSYEQYF	TGTGCCAGCAGTTTAGGGACTAGCGGTTCCTACGAGCAGTACTTC
TRBJ1-5	.	.	TRBV28	CAIGLQGQPQHF	TGTGCCATTGGACTCCAAGGTCAGCCCCAGCATTTT
TRBJ1-4	.	.	TRBV7-9	CSSTYPREGGLEKLFF	TGTTCCAGCACATACCCTCGGGAGGGGGGGCTTGAAAAACTGTTTTTT
TRBJ2-2	.	.	TRBV28	CASYRGELFF	TGTGCCAGTTATCGTGGGGAGCTGTTTTTT
TRBJ2-2	.	TRBD2	TRBV5-1	CASSLAASGLNTGELFF	TGCGCCAGCAGCTTGGCCGCTAGCGGGCTTAACACCGGGGAGCTGTTTTTT
TRBJ2-5	.	TRBD1	TRBV9	CASSPRTGSRETQYF	TGTGCCAGCAGCCCAAGGACAGGGTCGCGCGAGACCCAGTACTTC
TRBJ2-1	.	.	TRBV4-3	CASSQVPGVPYNEQFF	TGCGCCAGCAGCCAAGTCCCCGGGGTCCCCTACAATGAGCAGTTCTTC
TRBJ1-4	few	TRBD1	TRBV7-2	CASSPTGTGDEKLFF	TGTGCCAGCAGCCCAACCGGGACAGGGGATGAAAAACTGTTTTTT
TRBJ2-5	.	.	TRBV28	CASSLKYLETQYF	TGTGCCAGCAGTTTAAAGTACTTGGAGACCCAGTACTTC
TRBJ1-3	once	TRBD1	TRBV5-6	CASSADRGLGNTIYF	TGTGCCAGCAGCGCAGACAGGGGTCTTGGAAACACCATATATTTT
TRBJ2-3	.	TRBD2	TRBV7-3	CASSRGLAGPTTTDTQYF	TGTGCCAGCAGCCGGGGACTAGCGGGACCAACTACCACAGATACGCAGTATTTT
TRBJ2-5	.	.	TRBV19	CASSIKGDFQETQYF	TGTGCCAGTAGTATAAAAGGGGACTTCCAAGAGACCCAGTACTTC
TRBJ1-1	.	TRBD1	TRBV7-9	CASRTFQGENTEAFF	TGTGCCAGCAGAACCTTCCAGGGGGAGAACACTGAAGCTTTCTTT
TRBJ2-1	.	TRBD2	TRBV11-2	CASSFGLAAYNEQFF	TGTGCCAGCAGCTTCGGACTAGCGGCCTACAATGAGCAGTTCTTC
TRBJ2-1	.	TRBD2	TRBV5-1	CASSLASGTYNEQFF	TGCGCCAGCAGCTTGGCTAGCGGGACCTACAATGAGCAGTTCTTC